Shown below are 16 T cell receptor beta chains from a single sample sequenced in a study of T cells in women clearing cervical HPV infection (dated by TCRdb to 2016 to 2019). The library was obtained by the immunoSEQ multiplex PCR assay. Sourced from immuneACCESS, this table was stored by TCRdb with only in-frame sequences that have V and J called. A share of the clones is absent; for the studies checked, an unresolved V gene accounts for under half, and the remainder has no known explanation. This sample's clone table shows roughly 20,000 clones. About 5% of the sample goes to the ten largest clones. The specimen was blood buffy coat. These receptors were taken from a woman between 18 and 69 years old with a cervical HPV16 infection that either progressed to CIN3+ or cleared (not recorded which).

Note on this clone: Read coverage stops 3 residues before the CDR3 terminus; the germline J gene supplies the remainder. V usage is TRBV5-1 and J usage is TRBJ1-6, with 7 positions matching TRBD1. In germline, CDR1 is SGHRS, CDR2 YFSETQ. This CDR3 has 15 amino acids. Trimming at V came to 4 bases and at J to 9 bases, leaving 10 bases not matched to a gene. Partial CDR3 DNA: TGCGCCAGCAGCGCGCAGGGGGGCGGTGGTTCACCC. Translation: CASSAQGGGGSP. The entire CDR3 sequence reads CASSAQGGGGSPLHF. The whole variable domain, filled in from reference TRBV5-1 and TRBJ1-6, reads KAGVTQTPRYLIKTRGQQVTLSCSPISGHRSVSWYQQTPGQGLQFLFEYFSETQRNKGNFPGRFSGRQFSNSRSEMNVSTLELGDSALYLCASSAQGGGGSPLHFGNGTRLTVT.

Turning to this clone: With the read ending 3 residues before the CDR3 end, the germline J gene is used to fill in that end. V usage is TRBV12-3 or TRBV12-4 and J usage is TRBJ2-2, with TRBD1 matching over 7 bases. Trimming removed 6 bases from V and 2 bases from J; junction bases left unmatched: 6. This CDR3 is 15 amino acids long. CDR3 bases read: TGTGCCAGCAGCCTATCAGGGGGAAACACCGGGGAG. Translation gives CASSLSGGNTGE. The entire CDR3 protein is CASSLSGGNTGELFF.

With regard to this clone: The CDR3 end is not reached by the read, which stops 3 residues before it; the germline J gene fills it in. This sequence joins TRBV30 and TRBJ1-2; maybe TRBD1 (5 bases). Germline V gene data show CDR1 as GTSNPN and CDR2 as SVGIG (reference sequence). This CDR3 is built from 13 residues. The CDR3 is CAWRATGSYDYTF. The sequenced CDR3 bases are TGTGCCTGGAGAGCTACAGGTTCTTACGAC.

As to this clone: The CDR3 extends 3 residues past the end of the read, so its final part is completed from the germline J gene. J is TRBJ2-5 and V is TRBV6-4, with 14 bases that match TRBD2. CDR1 is MRHNA and CDR2 is SNTAGT in the germline V gene. CDR3 length: 15 residues. V trimming: 6 bases; J trimming: 2 bases; junction bases outside the gene matches: 2. Incomplete CDR3 DNA: TGTGCCAGCAGGGGACTAGCGGGGGCGCAAGAGACC. Translation: CASRGLAGAQET. The full CDR3 protein is CASRGLAGAQETQYF.

Comments on this clone: Coverage ceases 3 residues before the CDR3 finishes, and the germline J gene fills in the end. The rearrangement uses TRBV2 and TRBJ2-3, with D hard to call. This CDR3 region has 15 residues. V was trimmed by 3 bases and J by 0 bases, leaving 10 bases between them. The germline V gene encodes CDR1 SNHLY and CDR2 FYNNEI. The DNA read from the CDR3 is TGTGCCAGCAGTGATGGCGGTTCTAGCACAGATACG. It encodes CASSDGGSSTDT. The full CDR3 sequence reads CASSDGGSSTDTQYF. The full variable domain, in which reference TRBV2 and TRBJ2-3 provide the parts outside the CDR3, is EPEVTQTPSHQVTQMGQEVILRCVPISNHLYFYWYRQILGQKVEFLVSFYNNEISEKSEIFDDQFSVERPDGSNFTLKIRSTKLEDSAMYFCASSDGGSSTDTQYFGPGTRLTVL.

As to this clone: The read ends 3 residues shy of where the CDR3 ends; the end is completed using the germline J gene. The chain recombines TRBV5-1 with TRBJ2-5, with 7 bases fitting TRBD2. This CDR3 has 15 residues. CDR1 is SGHRS, CDR2 YFSETQ, per germline. CDR3 DNA, as far as it was read: TGCGCCAGCAGCTTCACCGGGACTACCACAGATACC. Translation: CASSFTGTTTDT. The full CDR3 sequence reads CASSFTGTTTDTQYF.

Regarding this clone: The sequenced fragment ends 3 residues before the CDR3 boundary, so the rest is inferred from the germline J gene. V usage is TRBV19 and J usage is TRBJ2-3; D is possibly TRBD2 (6 bases). Per the germline V gene, CDR1 is LNHDA and CDR2 is SQIVND (reference sequence). This CDR3 comprises 16 residues. The V end lost 0 bases, the J end lost 0 bases, and 10 bases lay between the germline ends. CDR3 sequence reads: CASSIERGLSTDTQYF. Incomplete CDR3 DNA: TGTGCCAGTAGTATAGAGAGGGGACTTAGCACAGATACG.

For this clone: The CDR3 extends 3 residues past the end of the read, so its final part is completed from the germline J gene. The gene calls are TRBV6-2 or TRBV6-3 and TRBJ1-4; D may be TRBD1 (5 bases). The germline gives CDR1 MNHEY, CDR2 SVGEGT. This CDR3 is built from 15 residues. The CDR3 reads CASSYSNSGANVLFF. Partial CDR3 DNA: TGTGCCAGCAGTTACTCCAACTCTGGGGCCAACGTA.

The CDR3 here is CSARRTGDSLYNSPLHF. The covered CDR3 bases are TGCAGTGCTAGACGGACAGGGGATTCACTCTATAATTCACCC. The chain combines TRBV20-1 with TRBJ1-6; 9 bases align to TRBD1. The read falls 3 residues short of the CDR3 end, and the missing part is taken from the germline J gene. The V and J ends lost 2 bases and 3 bases, in that order; junction bases with no gene match: 8. Germline V CDR1 and CDR2: DFQATT, SNEGSKA (reference sequence). The CDR3 sequence is 17 residues long.

As for this clone: The read gets to within 3 residues of the CDR3 end, and the germline J gene fills in the rest. This sequence joins TRBV12-3 or TRBV12-4 and TRBJ2-5; D gene unclear. This CDR3 is built from 15 residues. V dropped 2 bases and J dropped 4 bases, with 14 bases sitting between them. CDR3 in amino acids: CASSLQVMRPETQYF. Partial CDR3 DNA: TGTGCCAGCAGTTTACAGGTTATGAGGCCAGAGACC.

On this clone itself: The read halts 3 residues ahead of the CDR3 end, with the missing end drawn from the germline J gene. The gene calls are TRBV12-3 or TRBV12-4 and TRBJ2-3, with a possible D match to TRBD2 (6 bases). Deletions cut 2 bases from V and 2 bases from J, with 20 bases between. This CDR3 contains 18 residues. This CDR3 reads CASSLWAGRPVPTDTQYF. The sequenced CDR3 bases are TGTGCCAGCAGTTTATGGGCGGGAAGGCCGGTTCCCACAGATACG.

On this clone itself: The read ends 3 residues shy of where the CDR3 ends; the end is completed using the germline J gene. The sample contains more than one DNA sequence encoding this CDR3. The chain joins TRBV13 to TRBJ1-3; no clear D gene. The CDR3 loop spans 14 amino acids. The V gene lost 4 bases and the J gene lost 0 bases, with 7 bases spanning the gap. Germline values: CDR1 PRHDT, CDR2 FYEKMQ (reference sequence). The DNA read from the CDR3 is TGTGCCAGCAGCTCCAGGAGCTCTGGAAACACC. The encoded protein is CASSSRSSGNT. The complete CDR3 sequence is CASSSRSSGNTIYF.

About this clone itself: The read ends 3 residues early relative to the CDR3; the germline J gene fills the gap. The chain is built from TRBV5-1 and TRBJ1-5; weak D call: TRBD1 (5 bases). The germline V gene encodes CDR1 SGHRS and CDR2 YFSETQ. The CDR3 has 15 residues. Trimming removed 0 bases from V and 6 bases from J, with 13 bases in between. CDR3 sequence reads: CASSLGTGGAQPQHF. The covered CDR3 bases are TGCGCCAGCAGCTTGGGCACGGGGGGTGCTCAGCCC. Filled out from reference TRBV5-1 and TRBJ1-5, the complete variable domain reads KAGVTQTPRYLIKTRGQQVTLSCSPISGHRSVSWYQQTPGQGLQFLFEYFSETQRNKGNFPGRFSGRQFSNSRSEMNVSTLELGDSALYLCASSLGTGGAQPQHFGDGTRLSIL.

A word on this clone: The read terminates 3 residues ahead of where the CDR3 ends, so the germline J gene completes it. This chain uses TRBV20-1 with TRBJ1-2, with unresolved D. The CDR3 is made up of 13 amino acids. In germline, CDR1 is DFQATT, CDR2 SNEGSKA (reference sequence). The part of the CDR3 DNA that was read is TGCAGTGCTAGACTAGCCGCCCAAGAGACC. Its protein product is CSARLAAQET. The full CDR3 sequence reads CSARLAAQETYTF.

On this clone: The read terminates 3 residues before the CDR3 end, so the remaining end is supplied by the germline J gene. Other DNA sequences from this sample encode an identical CDR3 as well. J is TRBJ1-4 and V is TRBV20-1, with D perhaps TRBD1 (5 bases). CDR3 length: 14 residues. Germline CDR1 is DFQATT and CDR2 is SNEGSKA (reference sequence). V was pared by 1 base and J by 8 bases, with 14 bases between. CDR3 loop: CSARVGGVGEKLFF. CDR3 DNA, as far as it was read: TGCAGTGCTAGAGTCGGGGGGGTTGGGGAAAAA.

Incomplete CDR3 DNA: TGCAGTGCTAGAGACGGACAGAGACTCTCTGGGGCCAACGTA. Protein product: CSARDGQRLSGANV. The whole CDR3 is CSARDGQRLSGANVLFF. This chain joins TRBV20-1 and TRBJ1-4, with D tentatively TRBD1 (6 bases). The CDR3 goes on 3 residues after the read ends, and that part is filled in from the germline J gene. CDR1 is DFQATT, CDR2 SNEGSKA, per germline (reference sequence). This CDR3 comprises 17 residues.